This T cell receptor beta chain derives from a study of blood T cell repertoires in COVID-19. Study-wide context: Researchers got acute and convalescent COVID-19 samples from the United States, Italy and Spain. From T cells, B-cell-depleted T cells, or PBMCs came the material, which was cDNA or gDNA.

Original data processing: Quantification of nucleated cells was approximated via reference gene primer amplification. Method: immunoSEQ multiplex PCR; TCRdb's copy keeps in-frame clones and lacks some. For V, J and clone size, that table is used; D and trimming come from the DNA. The sample has about 120,000 clones, just under 90% seen once. Germline V gene sequence: CDR1 GTSNPN, CDR2 SVGIG (reference sequence). This CDR3 is built from 11 residues. The V end lost 0 bases, the J end lost 7 bases, and 6 bases lay between the germline ends. This clone turned up a few times. The chain links TRBV30 to TRBJ1-1, with D unclear. This receptor was taken from a woman aged 45-65 years with acute or convalescent COVID-19. Sequencing was carried out using peripheral blood. The CDR3, as DNA: TGTGCCTGGAGTGTCCAGTTTGAAGCTTTCTTT. Translating gives CAWSVQFEAFF.